This T cell receptor beta chain was captured in a study of post-analysis software for immune sequencing data. Study-level findings and limits: Samples from one preparation batch, clustered by F measure, grouped strongly together. With TRBV5-6, TRBV5-1 and TRBV20-1 included, about five TRBV segments were more frequent in patients than in controls.

Germline CDR1 and CDR2: KGHSH and LQKENI. The trim removed 6 bases at V and 1 base at J, leaving 8 bases unmatched. The CDR3 spans 16 residues. A note on this clonotype: Its antigen is not identified.

Unique molecular identifiers tagged the TCR beta cDNA libraries. Roughly 0.5 million cDNA molecules were obtained from about 1 to 10 million T cells. Each CDR3 protein gets one entry after TCRdb re-called the PCR reads with MiXCR. In the table there are approximately 690,000 distinct CDR3 sequences, 55% to 60% of which are singletons. The genes are TRBV18 and TRBJ2-3; 9 positions match TRBD1. Sequences were obtained from blood. The source of this sequence is a girl aged 2 to 10 with multiple sclerosis. In DNA form, the CDR3 reads TGTGCCAGCTCCCAGGACAGGGGAGAACGCACAGATACGCAGTATTTT. This sequence encodes CASSQDRGERTDTQYF.